This paragraph reports one T cell receptor (beta chain). As yet, its antigen is unknown. The CDR3 extends over 16 amino acids. Germline assignment: CDR1 SNHLY and CDR2 FYNNEI. Germline trimming cut 6 bases from V and 2 bases from J; bases unmatched to any gene: 8. The sample belongs to a study of cytomegalovirus exposure and HLA in healthy donors. Study findings and constraints: Cytomegalovirus status, reportedly, was diagnosed with high specificity and sensitivity by the classifier.

Every donor was a healthy person donating bone marrow. PCR used 60 Vbeta primers and 13 Jbeta primers. The protocol was immunoSEQ multiplex PCR, while the TCRdb copy is restricted to in-frame clones and leaves out a portion. The table has 210,000 or so clones, over 80% seen once; the top ten hold 1% to 1.5%. The receptor was derived from a man aged 25-40 years in good health and CMV-seronegative. Sequencing was carried out using PBMCs. The V and J genes are TRBV2 and TRBJ2-1, with 9 nucleotides matching TRBD1. This CDR3 reads CASRIGGTGPYNEQFF. For the CDR3, the DNA is TGTGCCAGCAGAATAGGAGGGACAGGGCCCTACAATGAGCAGTTCTTC.